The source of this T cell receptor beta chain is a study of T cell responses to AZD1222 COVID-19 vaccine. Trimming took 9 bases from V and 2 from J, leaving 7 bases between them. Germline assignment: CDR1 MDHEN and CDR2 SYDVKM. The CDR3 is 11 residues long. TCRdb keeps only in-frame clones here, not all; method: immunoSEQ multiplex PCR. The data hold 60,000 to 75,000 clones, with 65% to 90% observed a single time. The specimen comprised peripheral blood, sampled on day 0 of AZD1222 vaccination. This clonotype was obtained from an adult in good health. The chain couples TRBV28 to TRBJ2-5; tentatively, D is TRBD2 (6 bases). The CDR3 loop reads CASGLQETQYF. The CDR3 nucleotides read TGTGCCAGTGGACTACAAGAGACCCAGTACTTC.